One and the same sample provided the 14 T cell receptor beta chains below, sequenced in a study of shared clonotypes between healthy human individuals. Libraries were prepared by immunoSEQ multiplex PCR; TCRdb keeps only in-frame clonotypes and omits some of them. The sample includes fewer than 550,000 clones, 75% to 80% seen only once; the top ten take approximately 12%. Specimen: PBMCs. These receptors originate from a woman aged 40-49 years in good health. Some clones in this sample may be carry-over from other donors' samples.

This clone occurred once. CDR3 bases: TGTGCCAGCAGCCGATTCGGTGTCAGCGAGAATTCACCCCTCCACTTT. Encoded protein: CASSRFGVSENSPLHF. The chain has TRBV7-3 and TRBJ1-6; D not resolved. Per the germline V gene, CDR1 is SGHTA and CDR2 is FQGTGA. V shed 5 bases and J shed 7 bases, with 18 bases lying between them. The CDR3 is 16 residues long. The full variable domain, in which reference TRBV7-3 and TRBJ1-6 provide the parts outside the CDR3, is GAGVSQTPSNKVTEKGKYVELRCDPISGHTALYWYRQSLGQGPEFLIYFQGTGAADDSGLPNDRFFAVRPEGSVSTLKIQRTERGDSAVYLCASSRFGVSENSPLHFGNGTRLTVT.

This clone was observed a single time. This chain uses TRBV11-1 with TRBJ2-1; TRBD2 matches at 11 bases. Germline CDR1 reads SGHAT; CDR2 reads FQDESV (reference sequence). The trim removed 5 bases at V and 4 bases at J, leaving 4 bases unmatched. The CDR3 runs 15 residues. In nucleotides, the CDR3 is TGTGCCAGCAGCACGGGACTAGCGGAGTACAATGAGCAGTTCTTC. Translated, it gives CASSTGLAEYNEQFF. Supplemented by reference TRBV11-1 and TRBJ2-1, the full variable domain reads EAEVAQSPRYKITEKSQAVAFWCDPISGHATLYWYRQILGQGPELLVQFQDESVVDDSQLPKDRFSAERLKGVDSTLKIQPAELGDSAMYLCASSTGLAEYNEQFFGPGTRLTVL.

The V call is TRBV29-1, the J call TRBJ2-3; TRBD1 agrees at 8 bases. Germline V gives CDR1 SQVTM, CDR2 ANQGSEA. The CDR3 length is 14 residues. The junction had 7 bases not matched to a gene; V was cut back by 6 bases and J by 2 bases. The CDR3 nucleotides read TGCAGCGTCCTAGACAGGGGCGACACAGATACGCAGTATTTT. It translates to CSVLDRGDTDTQYF.

Details on this clone: Other DNA sequences within the sample encode an identical CDR3. This chain links TRBV2 with TRBJ2-7; D gene unclear. The CDR3 totals 12 residues. V dropped 7 bases and J dropped 4 bases, with 11 bases sitting between them. Germline values: CDR1 SNHLY, CDR2 FYNNEI. The CDR3 DNA follows: TGTGCCAGCACAAGGCAGATATACGAGCAGTACTTC. The encoded protein is CASTRQIYEQYF.

The chain joins TRBV7-8 to TRBJ1-1; the D is unclear. This CDR3 region has 13 residues. Trimming took off 1 base at V and 6 bases at J, with 9 bases between the two ends. Per germline, CDR1 SGHVS and CDR2 FQNEAQ. CDR3 nucleotides: TGTGCCAGCAGCTTAGGAGTCGTGCCTGAAGCTTTCTTT. It codes for CASSLGVVPEAFF.

V gene TRBV28 combines with J gene TRBJ1-1; the D gene is possibly TRBD1 (5 bases). Per germline, CDR1 MDHEN and CDR2 SYDVKM. Trimming shortened V by 8 bases and J by 7 bases, and 14 bases separated the two germline ends. The CDR3 covers 12 residues. DNA for the CDR3: TGTGCCAGCCACCAGGGCTCGGGTGAAGCTTTCTTT. Translating it yields CASHQGSGEAFF.

This chain links TRBV4-2 with TRBJ1-4; 10 bases map to TRBD1. CDR3 length: 16 residues. The germline gives CDR1 LGHNA, CDR2 YNFKEQ. Losses at the gene ends were 4 bases for V and 6 bases for J; bases not matched to a gene: 8. This CDR3 reads CASSRSRGQGDEKLFF. The CDR3, as DNA: TGTGCCAGCAGCCGCAGTCGCGGACAGGGGGATGAAAAACTGTTTTTT.

The chain couples TRBV9 to TRBJ2-1; 7 bases agree with TRBD2. V shed 0 bases, J shed 3 bases, and the junction held 6 bases outside the gene matches. The CDR3 runs to 16 residues. Germline V gene lookup returns CDR1 SGDLS and CDR2 YYNGEE. CDR3 protein: CASSVAPSGNYNEQFF. The CDR3 bases are TGTGCCAGCAGCGTAGCTCCTAGCGGCAACTACAATGAGCAGTTCTTC.

This clone came up once. V and J are TRBV6-6 and TRBJ2-5; no reliable D call. This CDR3 is built from 12 residues. Germline values: CDR1 MNHNY, CDR2 SVGAGI (reference sequence). V dropped 6 bases and J dropped 5 bases, with 10 bases sitting between them. CDR3 sequence (DNA): TGTGCCAGCAGAGCCCCGGGTGAGACCCAGTACTTC. Its translation: CASRAPGETQYF.

This rearrangement joins TRBV6-4 to TRBJ1-5; D gene uncertain. V was cut by 4 bases and J by 3 bases, with 10 bases left in between. The CDR3 consists of 14 residues. Germline values: CDR1 MRHNA, CDR2 SNTAGT. The DNA for the CDR3 is TGTGCCAGCAGTGGGCCGAATATCAATCAGCCCCAGCATTTT. Its translation: CASSGPNINQPQHF.

This chain uses TRBV5-6 with TRBJ2-7; no reliable D call. Trimming pared 4 bases from V and 7 bases from J, leaving 27 bases between. This CDR3 spans 17 amino acids. The germline V gene encodes CDR1 SGHDT and CDR2 YYEEEE. Here the CDR3 reads CASSLFSVAQVGREQYF. CDR3 nucleotides: TGTGCCAGCAGCCTATTCTCCGTGGCTCAGGTGGGTAGAGAGCAGTACTTC. Full variable domain (missing parts from reference TRBV5-6 and TRBJ2-7): DAGVTQSPTHLIKTRGQQVTLRCSPKSGHDTVSWYQQALGQGPQFIFQYYEEEERQRGNFPDRFSGHQFPNYSSELNVNALLLGDSALYLCASSLFSVAQVGREQYFGPGTRLTVT.

The V call is TRBV4-3, the J call TRBJ2-5; D may be TRBD1 or TRBD2 (5 bases each). The J call may be mistaken, given a closer DNA end match to TRBJ2-7. This CDR3 contains 16 residues. Germline lookup yields CDR1 LGHNA and CDR2 YSLEER. CDR3 coding DNA: TGCGCCAGCAGCCAAGATGAGAGGGACGTTAGCTACGAGCAGTACTTC. This codes for CASSQDERDVSYEQYF.

This chain links TRBV10-2 with TRBJ1-3, with D maybe TRBD1 (6 bases). In germline, CDR1 is WSHSY, CDR2 SAAADI. CDR3 length equals 17 residues. The V gene lost 4 bases and the J gene lost 0 bases, with 16 bases spanning the gap. Written as DNA, the CDR3 is TGCGCCAGCAGTGCCGGGGGCCACGACGCCTCTGGAAACACCATATATTTT. Its protein product is CASSAGGHDASGNTIYF.

With respect to this clone: At the DNA level, this CDR3 is encoded by other sequences in the same sample as well. This chain joins TRBV28 and TRBJ2-5; 7 bases are shared with TRBD2. The V gene end was trimmed by 1 base and the J gene end by 4 bases; junction bases not matched to a gene: 3. CDR3 length equals 14 residues. Per germline, CDR1 MDHEN and CDR2 SYDVKM. CDR3 residues: CASSLSGGGETQYF. In DNA form, the CDR3 reads TGTGCCAGCAGTTTATCCGGCGGGGGAGAGACCCAGTACTTC.